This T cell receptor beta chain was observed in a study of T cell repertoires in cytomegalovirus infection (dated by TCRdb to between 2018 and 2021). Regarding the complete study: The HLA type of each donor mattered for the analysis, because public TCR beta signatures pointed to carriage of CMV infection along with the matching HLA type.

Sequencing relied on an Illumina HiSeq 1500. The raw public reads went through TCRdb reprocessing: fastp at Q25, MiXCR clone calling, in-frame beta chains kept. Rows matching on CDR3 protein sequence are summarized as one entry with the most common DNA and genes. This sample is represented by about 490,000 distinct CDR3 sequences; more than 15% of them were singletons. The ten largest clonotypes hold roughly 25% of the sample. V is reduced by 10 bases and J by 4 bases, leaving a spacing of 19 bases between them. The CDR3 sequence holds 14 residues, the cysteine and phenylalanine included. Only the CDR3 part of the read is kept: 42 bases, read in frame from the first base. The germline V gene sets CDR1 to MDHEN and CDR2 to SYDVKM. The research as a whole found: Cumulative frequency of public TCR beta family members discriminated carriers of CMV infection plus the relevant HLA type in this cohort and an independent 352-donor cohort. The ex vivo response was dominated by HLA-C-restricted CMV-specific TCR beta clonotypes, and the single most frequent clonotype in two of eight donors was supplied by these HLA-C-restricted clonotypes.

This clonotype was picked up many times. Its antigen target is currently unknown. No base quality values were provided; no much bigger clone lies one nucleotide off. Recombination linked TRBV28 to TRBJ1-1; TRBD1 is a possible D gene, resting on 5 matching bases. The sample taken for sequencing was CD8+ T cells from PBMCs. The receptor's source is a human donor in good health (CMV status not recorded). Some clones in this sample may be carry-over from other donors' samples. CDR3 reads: CAIRDSYSATEAFF. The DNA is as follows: TGTGCCATCCGGGACTCCTATTCCGCCACTGAAGCTTTCTTT.